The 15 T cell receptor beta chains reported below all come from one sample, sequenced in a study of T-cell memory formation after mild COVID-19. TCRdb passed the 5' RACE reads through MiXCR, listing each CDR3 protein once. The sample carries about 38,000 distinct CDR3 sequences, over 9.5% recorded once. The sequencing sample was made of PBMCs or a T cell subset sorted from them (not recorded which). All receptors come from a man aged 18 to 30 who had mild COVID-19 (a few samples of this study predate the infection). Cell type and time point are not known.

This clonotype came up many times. CDR3 DNA: TGTGCCAGCAGCTCGAACAGGGCATTGGATTCACCCCTCCACTTT. Protein: CASSSNRALDSPLHF. The chain couples TRBV7-9 to TRBJ1-6; weak D call: TRBD1 (6 bases). The germline gives CDR1 SEHNR, CDR2 FQNEAQ (reference sequence). There are 15 residues in the CDR3. Between the trimmed V and J ends, which lost 4 bases and 8 bases, there was a span of 15 bases.

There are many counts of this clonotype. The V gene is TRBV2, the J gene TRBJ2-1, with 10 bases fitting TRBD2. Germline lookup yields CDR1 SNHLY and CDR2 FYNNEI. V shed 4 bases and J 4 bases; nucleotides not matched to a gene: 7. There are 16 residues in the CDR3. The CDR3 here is CASSAIGLAAYNEQFF. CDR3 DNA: TGTGCCAGCAGTGCGATAGGACTAGCGGCTTACAATGAGCAGTTCTTC.

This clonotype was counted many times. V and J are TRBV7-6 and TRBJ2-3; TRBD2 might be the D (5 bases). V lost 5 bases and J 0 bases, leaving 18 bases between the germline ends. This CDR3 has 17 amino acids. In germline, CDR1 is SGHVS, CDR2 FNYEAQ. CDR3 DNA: TGTGCCAGCAGCCCTACTAGTCCTTACCCTAGCACAGATACGCAGTATTTT. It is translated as CASSPTSPYPSTDTQYF.

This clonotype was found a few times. DNA of the CDR3: TGTGCCAGCAGCTTAAACTCGTTCAGCGGGCGGGGCCTCTACAATGAGCAGTTCTTC. Protein: CASSLNSFSGRGLYNEQFF. This chain connects TRBV7-2 to TRBJ2-1, with D maybe TRBD2 (6 bases). The CDR3 is 19 amino acids. V gave up 2 bases and J gave up 3 bases, with 23 bases separating them. CDR1 is SGHTA and CDR2 is FQGNSA in the germline V gene.

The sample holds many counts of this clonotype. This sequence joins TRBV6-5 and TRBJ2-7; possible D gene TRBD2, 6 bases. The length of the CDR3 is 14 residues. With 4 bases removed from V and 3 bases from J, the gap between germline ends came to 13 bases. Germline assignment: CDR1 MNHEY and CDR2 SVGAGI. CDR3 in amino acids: CASSSGRGNYEQYF. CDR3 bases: TGTGCCAGCAGTTCCGGACGGGGGAACTACGAGCAGTACTTC.

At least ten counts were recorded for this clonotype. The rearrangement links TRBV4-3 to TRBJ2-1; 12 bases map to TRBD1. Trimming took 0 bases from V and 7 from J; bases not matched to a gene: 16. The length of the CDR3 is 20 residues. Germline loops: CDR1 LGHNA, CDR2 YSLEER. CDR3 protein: CASSQDRDRGRRNIYNEQFF. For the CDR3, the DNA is TGCGCCAGCAGCCAAGATCGGGACAGGGGGCGCCGGAATATTTATAATGAGCAGTTCTTC.

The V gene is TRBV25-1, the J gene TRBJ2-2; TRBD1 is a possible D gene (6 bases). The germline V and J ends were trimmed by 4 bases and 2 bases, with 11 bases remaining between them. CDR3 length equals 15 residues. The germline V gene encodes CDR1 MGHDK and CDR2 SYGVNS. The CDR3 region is CASSGNRDNTGELFF. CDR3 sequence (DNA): TGTGCCAGCAGTGGAAACAGGGACAACACCGGGGAGCTGTTTTTT.

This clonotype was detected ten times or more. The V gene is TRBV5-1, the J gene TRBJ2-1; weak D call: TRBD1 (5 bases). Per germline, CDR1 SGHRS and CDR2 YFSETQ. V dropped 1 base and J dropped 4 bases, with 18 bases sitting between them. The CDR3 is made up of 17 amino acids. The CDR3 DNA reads TGCGCCAGCAGCTTGAGAAACAGGCCAACATGGTACAATGAGCAGTTCTTC. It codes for CASSLRNRPTWYNEQFF. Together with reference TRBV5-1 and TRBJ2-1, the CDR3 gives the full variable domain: KAGVTQTPRYLIKTRGQQVTLSCSPISGHRSVSWYQQTPGQGLQFLFEYFSETQRNKGNFPGRFSGRQFSNSRSEMNVSTLELGDSALYLCASSLRNRPTWYNEQFFGPGTRLTVL.

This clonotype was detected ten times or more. The CDR3, as DNA: TGCGCCAGCAGCTTGGTAGGGGAGGATACGCAGTATTTT. It codes for CASSLVGEDTQYF. The chain combines TRBV5-1 with TRBJ2-3, with D perhaps TRBD1 or TRBD2 (5 bases each). V lost 0 bases and J 6 bases, leaving 8 bases between the germline ends. CDR1 and CDR2 from the germline V gene are SGHRS and YFSETQ. CDR3 length equals 13 residues.

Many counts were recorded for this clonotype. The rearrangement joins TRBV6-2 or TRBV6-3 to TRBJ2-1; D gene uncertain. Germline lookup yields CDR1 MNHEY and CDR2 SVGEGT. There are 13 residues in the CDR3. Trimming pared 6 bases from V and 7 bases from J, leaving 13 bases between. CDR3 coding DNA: TGTGCCAGCAGCTTCGTGCCCTCTAATGAGCAGTTCTTC. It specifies CASSFVPSNEQFF.

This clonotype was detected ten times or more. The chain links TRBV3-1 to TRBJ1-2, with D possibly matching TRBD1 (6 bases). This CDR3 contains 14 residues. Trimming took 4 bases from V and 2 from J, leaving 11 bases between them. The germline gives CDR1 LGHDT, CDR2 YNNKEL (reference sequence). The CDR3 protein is CASSLKDSNYGYTF. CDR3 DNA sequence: TGTGCCAGCAGCCTGAAGGACAGCAACTATGGCTACACCTTC. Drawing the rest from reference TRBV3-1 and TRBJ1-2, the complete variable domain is DTAVSQTPKYLVTQMGNDKSIKCEQNLGHDTMYWYKQDSKKFLKIMFSYNNKELIINETVPNRFSPKSPDKAHLNLHINSLELGDSAVYFCASSLKDSNYGYTFGSGTRLTVV.

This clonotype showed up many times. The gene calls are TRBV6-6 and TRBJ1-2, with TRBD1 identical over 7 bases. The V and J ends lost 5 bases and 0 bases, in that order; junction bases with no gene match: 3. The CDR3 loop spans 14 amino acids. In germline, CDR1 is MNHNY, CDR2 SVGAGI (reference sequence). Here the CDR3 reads CASSRDSSNYGYTF. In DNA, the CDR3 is TGTGCCAGCAGTCGGGACAGTTCTAACTATGGCTACACCTTC.

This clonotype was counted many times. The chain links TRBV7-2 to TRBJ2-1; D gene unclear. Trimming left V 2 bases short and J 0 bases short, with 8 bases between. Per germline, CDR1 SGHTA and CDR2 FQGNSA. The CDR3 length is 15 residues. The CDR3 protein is CASSLTSSSYNEQFF. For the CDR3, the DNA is TGTGCCAGCAGCTTAACCAGCTCCTCCTACAATGAGCAGTTCTTC.

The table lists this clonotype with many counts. CDR3 amino acids: CASSPREETQYF. DNA for the CDR3: TGTGCCAGCAGCCCGCGGGAGGAGACCCAGTACTTC. The chain carries TRBV7-2 and TRBJ2-5, with TRBD2 matching 7 bases. Germline CDR1 SGHTA, CDR2 FQGNSA. The junction had 2 bases not matched to a gene; V was cut back by 5 bases and J by 5 bases. The CDR3 is 12 residues long.

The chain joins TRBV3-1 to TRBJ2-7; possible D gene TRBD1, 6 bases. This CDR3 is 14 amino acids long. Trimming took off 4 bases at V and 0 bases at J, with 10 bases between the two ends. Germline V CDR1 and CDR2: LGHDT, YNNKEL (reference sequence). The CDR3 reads CASSLHRDSYEQYV. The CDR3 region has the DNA TGTGCCAGCAGCCTCCACAGGGACTCCTACGAGCAGTACGTC.